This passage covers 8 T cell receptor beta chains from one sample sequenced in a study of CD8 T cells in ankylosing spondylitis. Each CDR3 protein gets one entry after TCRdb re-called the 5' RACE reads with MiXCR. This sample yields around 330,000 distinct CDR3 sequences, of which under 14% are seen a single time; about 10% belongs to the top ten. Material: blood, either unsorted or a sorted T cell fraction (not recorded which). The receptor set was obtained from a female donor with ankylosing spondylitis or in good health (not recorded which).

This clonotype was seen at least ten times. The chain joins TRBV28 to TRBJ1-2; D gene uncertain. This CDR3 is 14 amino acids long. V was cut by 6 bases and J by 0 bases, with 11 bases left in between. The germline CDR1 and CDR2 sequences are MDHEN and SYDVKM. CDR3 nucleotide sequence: TGTGCCAGCAGCCCCGGATGGGCTAACTATGGCTACACCTTC. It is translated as CASSPGWANYGYTF.

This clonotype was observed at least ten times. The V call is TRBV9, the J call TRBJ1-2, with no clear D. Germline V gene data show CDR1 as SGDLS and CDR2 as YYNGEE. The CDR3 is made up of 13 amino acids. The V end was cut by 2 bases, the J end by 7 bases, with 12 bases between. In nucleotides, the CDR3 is TGTGCCAGCAGCGTTTTTGCCCTCTCTGGCTACACCTTC. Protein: CASSVFALSGYTF.

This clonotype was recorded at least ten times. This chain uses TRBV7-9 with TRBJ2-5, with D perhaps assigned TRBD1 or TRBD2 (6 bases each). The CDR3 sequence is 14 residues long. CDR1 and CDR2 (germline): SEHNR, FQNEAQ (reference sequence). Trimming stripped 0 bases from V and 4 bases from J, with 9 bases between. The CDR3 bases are TGTGCCAGCAGCTTAGCGGGGGGCGCAGAGACCCAGTACTTC. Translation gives CASSLAGGAETQYF.

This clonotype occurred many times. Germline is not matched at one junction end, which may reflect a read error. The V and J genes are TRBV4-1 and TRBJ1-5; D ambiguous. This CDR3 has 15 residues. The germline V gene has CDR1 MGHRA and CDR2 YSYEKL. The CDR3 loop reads CASSQGVQKNQPQHF. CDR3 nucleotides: TGCGCCAGCAGTCAAGGTGTCCAGAAAAATCAGCCCCAGCATTTT.

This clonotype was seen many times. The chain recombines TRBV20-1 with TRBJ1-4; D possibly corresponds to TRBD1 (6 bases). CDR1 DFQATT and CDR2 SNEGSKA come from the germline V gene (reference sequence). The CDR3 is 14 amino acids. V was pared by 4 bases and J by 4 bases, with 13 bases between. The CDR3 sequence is CSANPLQGNEKLFF. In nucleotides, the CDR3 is TGCAGTGCTAACCCGTTACAGGGTAATGAAAAACTGTTTTTT.

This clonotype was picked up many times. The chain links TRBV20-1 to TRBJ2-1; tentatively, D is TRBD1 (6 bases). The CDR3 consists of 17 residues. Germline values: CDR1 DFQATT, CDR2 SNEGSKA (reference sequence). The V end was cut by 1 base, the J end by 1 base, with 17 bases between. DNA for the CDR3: TGCAGTGCTAGAGGCGCAGGGGTCGCCCGATCCTACAATGAGCAGTTCTTC. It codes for CSARGAGVARSYNEQFF.

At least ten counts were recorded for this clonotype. The DNA of the CDR3 is TGTGCCATAAAAGGTTACACGGACACTGAAGCTTTCTTT. Translation gives CAIKGYTDTEAFF. The chain employs TRBV10-3 and TRBJ1-1; D is undetermined. The germline V and J ends were trimmed by 9 bases and 3 bases, with 14 bases remaining between them. The CDR3 sequence is 13 residues long. Per germline, CDR1 ENHRY and CDR2 SYGVKD.

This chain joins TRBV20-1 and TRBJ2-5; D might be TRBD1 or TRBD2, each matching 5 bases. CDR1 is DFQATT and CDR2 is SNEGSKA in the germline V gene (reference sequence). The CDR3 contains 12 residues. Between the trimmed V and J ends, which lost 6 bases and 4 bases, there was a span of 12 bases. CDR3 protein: CSALEGRETQYF. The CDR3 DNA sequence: TGCAGTGCCCTAGAGGGGAGAGAGACCCAGTACTTC.